These T cell receptor beta chains were read from a single sample in a study of T cell responses to AZD1222 COVID-19 vaccine. The assay was immunoSEQ multiplex PCR, and TCRdb's table has in-frame clones only and misses some. The repertoire holds 95,000 to 150,000 clones, 80% to 90% seen once, with about 28% in the top ten. The sequencing used peripheral blood, collected 28 days after the second AZD1222 dose. Source of these receptors: an adult who received the AZD1222 COVID-19 vaccine. The CDR3 runs from the conserved cysteine through the conserved F or W. D genes are given only for firm matches. Only some rows state a clone size, as once, few, many or a class for expanded clones.

J gene | D gene | V gene | clone size | CDR3 length | CDR3 DNA | CDR3 protein
TRBJ1-5 | TRBD1 | TRBV19 | NA | 16 | TGTGCCAGTAGTTCCAACAGGGGGCTACGAGGACAGCCCCAGCATTTT | CASSSNRGLRGQPQHF
TRBJ2-3 | NA | TRBV6-2/TRBV6-3 | NA | 11 | TGTGCCAGCAGTTACCGAGATACGCAGTATTTT | CASSYRDTQYF
TRBJ1-1 | NA | TRBV9 | NA | 13 | TGTGCCAGCAGCCAACAGGGCCCCGGTGAAGCTTTCTTT | CASSQQGPGEAFF
TRBJ1-5 | NA | TRBV5-8 | NA | 12 | TGTGCCAGCAGCCCACTGCGGGAGCCCCAGCATTTT | CASSPLREPQHF
TRBJ1-1 | TRBD1 | TRBV6-5 | NA | 14 | TGTGCCAGCAGTACCCGACAGGGAGGCACTGAAGCTTTCTTT | CASSTRQGGTEAFF
TRBJ1-2 | NA | TRBV5-5 | NA | 13 | TGTGCCAGCACCATGGCGGGGGGGACTGGCTACACCTTC | CASTMAGGTGYTF
TRBJ1-1 | NA | TRBV5-1 | few | 15 | TGCGCCAGCAGCCCAAGTTTAGGAGGGGGGACTGAAGCTTTCTTT | CASSPSLGGGTEAFF
TRBJ1-4 | NA | TRBV7-8 | NA | 14 | TGTGCCAGCAGCCCCCAGGGCTTAGGCGAAAAACTGTTTTTT | CASSPQGLGEKLFF
TRBJ2-3 | NA | TRBV9 | NA | 15 | TGTGCCAGCAGCGTAGGGAGGTCGTACGGGGATACGCAGTATTTT | CASSVGRSYGDTQYF
TRBJ2-3 | NA | TRBV30 | once | 15 | TGTGCCTGGAGCGGGGGCCTCGTCGGAGCAGATACGCAGTATTTT | CAWSGGLVGADTQYF
TRBJ1-2 | NA | TRBV6-5 | many | 12 | TGTGCCAGCAGTTACGGGACTGGGGGCTACACCTTC | CASSYGTGGYTF
TRBJ2-3 | NA | TRBV21-1 | NA | 19 | TGTGCCAGCAGCCCCACGGGCAGGGGGTATTTTCGTAGCACAGATACGCAGTATTTT | CASSPTGRGYFRSTDTQYF
TRBJ1-2 | NA | TRBV6-5 | NA | 14 | TGTGCCAGCACGGAAGACAGAAATTCCTATGGCTACACCTTC | CASTEDRNSYGYTF
TRBJ2-1 | TRBD1 | TRBV3-1/TRBV3-2 | NA | 13 | TGTGCCAGCAGCCAGAGACAGGGCCATGAGCAGTTCTTC | CASSQRQGHEQFF
TRBJ1-3 | NA | TRBV5-1 | NA | 14 | TGCGCCAGCAGCCCCTCCTCGTCGGGAAACACCATATATTTT | CASSPSSSGNTIYF
TRBJ2-1 | NA | TRBV10-3 | once | 14 | TGTGCCATCAGTGAGTCGGGCGATGACAATGAGCAGTTCTTC | CAISESGDDNEQFF
TRBJ1-2 | NA | TRBV13 | NA | 14 | TGTGCCAGCAGCTTAGGCCGAGGTGCGTATGGCTACACCTTC | CASSLGRGAYGYTF
TRBJ2-1 | NA | TRBV18 | NA | 13 | TGTGCCAGCTCGGTGGTCGGGTCTGCTGAGCAGTTCTTC | CASSVVGSAEQFF
TRBJ2-7 | TRBD1 | TRBV28 | NA | 15 | TGTGCCAGCAGTTCTCTCCGACAGGGAATGAACGAGCAGTACTTC | CASSSLRQGMNEQYF
TRBJ1-1 | NA | TRBV7-8 | once | 15 | TGTGCCAGCAGCGTTTTAGGGAGAACGAACACTGAAGCTTTCTTT | CASSVLGRTNTEAFF
TRBJ2-5 | NA | TRBV11-3 | NA | 14 | TGTGCCAGCAGCCCAGGCCGGTACCAAGAGACCCAGTACTTC | CASSPGRYQETQYF
TRBJ1-1 | NA | TRBV27 | NA | 17 | TGTGCCAGCAGTCCTAATCGGGGCCCCTCCCAGGGCGCTGAAGCTTTCTTT | CASSPNRGPSQGAEAFF
TRBJ1-6 | TRBD1 | TRBV9 | once | 15 | TGTGCCAGCAGCGGACAGGGGCTCAGCGATTCACCCCTCCACTTT | CASSGQGLSDSPLHF
TRBJ1-5 | NA | TRBV28 | once | 12 | TGTGCCAGCAGCCTCCTGGTACAGCCCCAGCATTTT | CASSLLVQPQHF
TRBJ1-2 | NA | TRBV5-1 | NA | 13 | TGCGCCAGCAGCCAACTACACACAGATGGCTACACCTTC | CASSQLHTDGYTF
TRBJ1-5 | TRBD1 | TRBV5-6 | NA | 14 | TGTGCCAGCAGCCTAAGACAGGGGCAACAGCCCCAGCATTTT | CASSLRQGQQPQHF
TRBJ2-7 | NA | TRBV5-1 | NA | 16 | TGCGCCAGCAGCTTGTCCATAGGTACCGCTTCCTACGAGCAGTACTTC | CASSLSIGTASYEQYF
TRBJ1-1 | NA | TRBV3-1/TRBV3-2 | NA | 13 | TGTGCCAGCAGCCAAGGCTCGGGAATTGAAGCTTTCTTT | CASSQGSGIEAFF
TRBJ1-1 | NA | TRBV2 | NA | 14 | TGTGCCAGCTCTCGACACCCCAGCAACACTGAAGCTTTCTTT | CASSRHPSNTEAFF
TRBJ2-5 | NA | TRBV11-2 | NA | 12 | TGTGCCAGCAGCTTAACGTTGGTAACCCAGTACTTC | CASSLTLVTQYF
TRBJ2-5 | TRBD2 | TRBV2 | NA | 15 | TGTGCCAGCATGAATTTCCAGACTAGCCGGGAGACCCAGTACTTC | CASMNFQTSRETQYF
TRBJ2-7 | NA | TRBV3-1/TRBV3-2 | NA | 15 | TGTGCCAGCAGCCAAGATTGGGCAGGTCTGGGGGGGCAGTACTTC | CASSQDWAGLGGQYF
TRBJ2-7 | NA | TRBV4-1 | NA | 15 | TGCGCCAGCAGCCAAGATGGGCAGGGGAACAACGAGCAGTACTTC | CASSQDGQGNNEQYF
TRBJ2-2 | TRBD1 | TRBV7-9 | NA | 16 | TGTGCCAGCAGCTCCGGGACAGGGGGCCCCCCCGGGGAGCTGTTTTTT | CASSSGTGGPPGELFF
TRBJ2-1 | TRBD2 | TRBV28 | NA | 16 | TGTGCCAGCAATCCCAGCGGGGGGCCCAGGCAGCATGAGCAGTTCTTC | CASNPSGGPRQHEQFF
TRBJ1-1 | NA | TRBV28 | NA | 15 | TGTGCCAGCAGTTTATTAACAGGGTCGGGCACTGAAGCTTTCTTT | CASSLLTGSGTEAFF
TRBJ1-3 | NA | TRBV12-3/TRBV12-4 | once | 12 | TGTGCCAGCAGTTTAACCCGAAACACCATATATTTT | CASSLTRNTIYF
TRBJ1-1 | NA | TRBV28 | NA | 15 | TGTGCCAGCAGTTTTCACGGGGGCAAGAACACTGAAGCTTTCTTT | CASSFHGGKNTEAFF
TRBJ1-2 | TRBD1 | TRBV24-1 | NA | 17 | TGTGCCACCAGTGACCGGGGGGGACAGGGGCGGTCAGGTGGCTACACCTTC | CATSDRGGQGRSGGYTF
TRBJ2-7 | TRBD2 | TRBV27 | NA | 15 | TGTGCCAGCAGTTTATCGGGCTTGGGACTAGCGGGGCAGTACTTC | CASSLSGLGLAGQYF
TRBJ2-3 | TRBD1 | TRBV7-2 | NA | 15 | TGTGCCAGCAGCTTAAGGGGGCGGAGCACAGATACGCAGTATTTT | CASSLRGRSTDTQYF
TRBJ2-7 | NA | TRBV7-8 | NA | 16 | TGTGCCAGCAGCTTATGGCCAGCCTTGGGCTCCTACGAGCAGTACTTC | CASSLWPALGSYEQYF